Here is one T cell receptor (beta chain) with its context. This entry belongs to a study of blood T cell repertoires in COVID-19. Background on the study: Both acute and convalescent COVID-19 samples were obtained from the United States, Italy and Spain. Nucleic acid was either cDNA or gDNA, and it came from T cells, B-cell-depleted T cells, or PBMCs.

From germline, CDR1 is LGHDT and CDR2 YNNKEL (reference sequence). V was clipped by 3 bases and J by 5 bases, with 10 bases between them. CDR3 size: 13 residues. As handled by the study authors: Nucleated cell number was recorded as an estimate derived from reference gene primer amplification. TCRdb keeps only in-frame clones here, not all; method: immunoSEQ multiplex PCR. Clone size and the V and J calls come from that table; the DNA yielded D and trimming. The sample includes some 99,000 clones, about 81% of them seen just once. The material sequenced was peripheral blood. The TCR sequence derives from a man in his 70s with acute or convalescent COVID-19. The rearrangement joins TRBV3-1 (or the pseudogene TRBV3-2) to TRBJ2-5; possibly TRBD1 for D (6 bases). The CDR3 spells CASSQDSSETQYF. In DNA form, the CDR3 reads TGTGCCAGCAGCCAGGACAGCTCTGAGACCCAGTACTTC.